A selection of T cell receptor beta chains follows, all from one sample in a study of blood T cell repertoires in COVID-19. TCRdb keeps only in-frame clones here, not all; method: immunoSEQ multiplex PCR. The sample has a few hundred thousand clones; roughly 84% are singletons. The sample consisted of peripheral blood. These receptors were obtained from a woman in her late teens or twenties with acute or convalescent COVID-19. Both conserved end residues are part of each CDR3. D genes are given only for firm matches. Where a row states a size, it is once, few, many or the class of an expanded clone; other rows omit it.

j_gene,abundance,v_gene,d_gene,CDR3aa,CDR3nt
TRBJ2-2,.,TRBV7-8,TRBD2,CASSFTSGRTGELFF,TGTGCCAGCAGCTTCACTAGCGGGAGGACCGGGGAGCTGTTTTTT
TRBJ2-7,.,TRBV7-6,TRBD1,CASSLVGTGNTYEQYF,TGTGCCAGCAGCTTAGTCGGGACAGGGAATACCTACGAGCAGTACTTC
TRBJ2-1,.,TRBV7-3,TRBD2,CASSSTGPGGPDNEQFF,TGTGCCAGCAGCTCAACTGGTCCGGGAGGGCCCGACAATGAGCAGTTCTTC
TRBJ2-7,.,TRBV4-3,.,CASSQDGTGYYEQYF,TGCGCCAGCAGCCAAGACGGTACAGGGTACTACGAGCAGTACTTC
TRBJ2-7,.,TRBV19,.,CASSPRGYEQYF,TGTGCCAGTAGTCCCCGGGGCTACGAGCAGTACTTC
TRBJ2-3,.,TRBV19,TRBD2,CASSTRRLAGGPGSTDTQYF,TGTGCCAGTAGTACCCGTCGACTAGCGGGAGGGCCTGGGTCCACAGATACGCAGTATTTT
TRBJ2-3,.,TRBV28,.,CASSLRGSTDTQYF,TGTGCCAGCAGTTTGAGGGGGAGCACAGATACGCAGTATTTT
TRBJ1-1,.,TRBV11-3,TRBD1,CASSPGQPNTEAFF,TGTGCCAGCAGTCCGGGACAGCCGAACACTGAAGCTTTCTTT
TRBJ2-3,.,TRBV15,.,CATSSWTRTDTQYF,TGTGCCACCAGCAGTTGGACTCGCACAGATACGCAGTATTTT
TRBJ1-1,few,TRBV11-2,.,CASSSRGGLLNTEAFF,TGTGCCAGCAGCTCGAGAGGGGGTTTGTTAAACACTGAAGCTTTCTTT
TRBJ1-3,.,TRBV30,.,CAWSPPYSSGNTIYF,TGTGCCTGGAGTCCTCCTTATAGCTCTGGAAACACCATATATTTT
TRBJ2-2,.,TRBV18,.,CASSPQGGGELFF,TGTGCCAGCTCACCCCAGGGTGGCGGGGAGCTGTTTTTT
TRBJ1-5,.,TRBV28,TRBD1,CASSPPPGQGYQPQHF,TGTGCCAGCAGCCCCCCCCCGGGACAGGGCTATCAGCCCCAGCATTTT